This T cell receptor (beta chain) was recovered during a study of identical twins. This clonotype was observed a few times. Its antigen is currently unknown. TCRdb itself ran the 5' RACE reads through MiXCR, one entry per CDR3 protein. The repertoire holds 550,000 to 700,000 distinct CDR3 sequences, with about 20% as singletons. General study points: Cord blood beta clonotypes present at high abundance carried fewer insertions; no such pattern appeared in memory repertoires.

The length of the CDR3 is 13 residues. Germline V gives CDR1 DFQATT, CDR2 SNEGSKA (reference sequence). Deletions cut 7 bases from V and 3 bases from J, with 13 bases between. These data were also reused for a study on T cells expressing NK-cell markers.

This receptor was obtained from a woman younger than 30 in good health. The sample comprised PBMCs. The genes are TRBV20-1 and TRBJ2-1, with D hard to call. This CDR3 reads CSVEGPDYNEQFF. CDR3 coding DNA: TGCAGTGTAGAAGGTCCGGACTACAATGAGCAGTTCTTC.